This is a list of T cell receptor beta chains from one sample in a study of neurological immune-mediated disorders. In TCRdb, the 5' RACE reads were re-called with MiXCR into one record per CDR3 protein. The profile covers around 65,000 distinct CDR3 sequences, with more than 4.5% appearing a single time and approximately 5.6% taken by the ten largest. The sample comprised PBMCs. These receptors originate from a human donor with multiple sclerosis. The donor label of this sample is uncertain. CDR3s include the opening cysteine and the closing phenylalanine or tryptophan. D genes are given only for firm matches. Size is omitted from some rows. Given values are once, few, many or a class for expanded clones.

size: many; V: TRBV6-1; D: TRBD1; J: TRBJ1-2; CDR3: CASNPTGEGGYTF; DNA: TGTGCCAGCAATCCGACAGGGGAGGGCGGCTACACCTTC
size: medium-sized; V: TRBV10-3; D: -; J: TRBJ1-2; CDR3: CAISGEAVSYGYTF; DNA: TGTGCCATCAGTGGCGAGGCGGTGAGCTATGGCTACACCTTC
size: many; V: TRBV10-3; D: TRBD1; J: TRBJ2-3; CDR3: CAIGSPTGGTDTQYF; DNA: TGTGCCATTGGTTCCCCCACAGGGGGGACAGATACGCAGTATTTT
size: many; V: TRBV5-1; D: -; J: TRBJ1-4; CDR3: CASSLAGHREEKLFF; DNA: TGCGCCAGCAGCTTGGCGGGACACCGGGAAGAAAAACTGTTTTTT
size: many; V: TRBV20-1; D: -; J: TRBJ1-5; CDR3: CSASGGGNAFSNQPQHF; DNA: TGCAGTGCTAGTGGGGGGGGGAACGCTTTTTCCAATCAGCCCCAGCATTTT
size: -; V: TRBV9; D: TRBD1; J: TRBJ1-4; CDR3: CASSAAGQVGEKLFF; DNA: TGTGCCAGCAGCGCGGCCGGACAGGTTGGAGAAAAACTGTTTTTT
size: many; V: TRBV5-1; D: -; J: TRBJ1-6; CDR3: CASSFTWGGSSLNSPLHF; DNA: TGCGCCAGCAGCTTCACATGGGGCGGTTCTTCCTTGAATTCACCCCTCCACTTT
size: many; V: TRBV4-1; D: -; J: TRBJ2-1; CDR3: CASSPGVFSYNEQFF; DNA: TGCGCCAGCAGCCCCGGGGTTTTCTCCTACAATGAGCAGTTCTTC
size: many; V: TRBV27; D: TRBD1; J: TRBJ1-6; CDR3: CASSSPRTGGNSPLHF; DNA: TGTGCCAGCAGTTCCCCCCGGACAGGGGGAAATTCACCCCTCCACTTT
size: many; V: TRBV6-6; D: -; J: TRBJ2-3; CDR3: CASSYSKRPGSSSTDTQYF; DNA: TGTGCCAGCAGTTACAGTAAGCGTCCCGGCTCCTCTAGCACAGATACGCAGTATTTT
size: many; V: TRBV29-1; D: TRBD1; J: TRBJ2-5; CDR3: CSVEGQGEETQYF; DNA: TGCAGCGTTGAGGGACAGGGTGAAGAGACCCAGTACTTC
size: many; V: TRBV12-3/TRBV12-4; D: -; J: TRBJ1-5; CDR3: CASSLIEGQPQHF; DNA: TGTGCCAGCAGTTTGATAGAGGGGCAGCCCCAGCATTTT
size: many; V: TRBV11-2; D: TRBD1; J: TRBJ2-1; CDR3: CASSLPTGNNEQFF; DNA: TGTGCCAGCAGCCTTCCGACAGGGAACAATGAGCAGTTCTTC
size: many; V: TRBV20-1; D: TRBD1; J: TRBJ2-1; CDR3: CSARRTGGVNEQFF; DNA: TGCAGTGCTAGAAGAACAGGGGGTGTCAATGAGCAGTTCTTC
size: many; V: TRBV5-1; D: -; J: TRBJ1-3; CDR3: CASSPPAGSGNTIYF; DNA: TGCGCCAGCAGCCCCCCTGCGGGCTCTGGAAACACCATATATTTT
size: many; V: TRBV29-1; D: -; J: TRBJ1-1; CDR3: CSVEDQRAAEAFF; DNA: TGCAGCGTTGAAGATCAGCGGGCAGCCGAAGCTTTCTTT
size: many; V: TRBV7-8; D: -; J: TRBJ2-3; CDR3: CASSLPGLGGVGTQYF; DNA: TGTGCCAGCAGCCTTCCGGGCCTAGGGGGAGTTGGTACGCAGTATTTT
size: few; V: TRBV6-5; D: -; J: TRBJ1-1; CDR3: CASSSPGTRGNTEAFF; DNA: TGTGCCAGCAGTAGTCCCGGGACGAGAGGGAACACTGAAGCTTTCTTT
size: many; V: TRBV5-1; D: -; J: TRBJ1-2; CDR3: CASSLETPPNYGYTF; DNA: TGCGCCAGCAGCTTGGAGACACCCCCTAACTATGGCTACACCTTC
size: many; V: TRBV5-5; D: -; J: TRBJ1-2; CDR3: CASSSSEGYGYTF; DNA: TGTGCCAGCAGCTCGTCAGAGGGCTATGGCTACACCTTC
size: -; V: TRBV6-2/TRBV6-3; D: -; J: TRBJ2-3; CDR3: CASSSQDTQYF; DNA: TGTGCCAGCAGTTCCCAAGATACGCAGTATTTT
size: many; V: TRBV29-1; D: -; J: TRBJ2-2; CDR3: CSAGTLSTGELFF; DNA: TGCAGCGCCGGGACGCTGAGCACCGGGGAGCTGTTTTTT
size: many; V: TRBV6-5; D: TRBD1; J: TRBJ1-2; CDR3: CASSYSRTGGNYGYTF; DNA: TGTGCCAGCAGTTACTCGAGAACAGGGGGTAACTATGGCTACACCTTC
size: many; V: TRBV9; D: TRBD1; J: TRBJ1-2; CDR3: CASSAGPGQGSYGYTF; DNA: TGTGCCAGCAGCGCCGGCCCGGGACAGGGGAGCTATGGCTACACCTTC
size: many; V: TRBV11-2; D: -; J: TRBJ1-5; CDR3: CASSQSPNQPQHF; DNA: TGTGCCAGCAGCCAGTCCCCCAATCAGCCCCAGCATTTT
size: many; V: TRBV5-1; D: TRBD2; J: TRBJ2-7; CDR3: CASSSGLAGLSYEQYF; DNA: TGCGCCAGCAGTTCTGGACTAGCGGGGCTATCCTACGAGCAGTACTTC
size: many; V: TRBV20-1; D: -; J: TRBJ1-5; CDR3: CSAGGRANSNQPQHF; DNA: TGCAGTGCGGGGGGCCGAGCGAATAGCAATCAGCCCCAGCATTTT
size: many; V: TRBV10-3; D: -; J: TRBJ1-2; CDR3: CAITPQGPNYGYTF; DNA: TGTGCCATCACCCCTCAGGGGCCCAACTATGGCTACACCTTC